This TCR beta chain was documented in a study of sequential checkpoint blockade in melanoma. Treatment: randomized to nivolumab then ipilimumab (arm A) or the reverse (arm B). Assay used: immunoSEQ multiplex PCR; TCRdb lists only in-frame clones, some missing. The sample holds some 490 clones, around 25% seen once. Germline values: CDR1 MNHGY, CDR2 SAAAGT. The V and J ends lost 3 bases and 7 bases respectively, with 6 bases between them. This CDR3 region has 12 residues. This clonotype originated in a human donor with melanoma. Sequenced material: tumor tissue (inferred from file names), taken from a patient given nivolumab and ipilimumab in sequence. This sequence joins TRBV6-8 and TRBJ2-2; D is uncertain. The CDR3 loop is CASSYGSGELFF. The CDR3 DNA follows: TGTGCCAGCAGTTATGGCAGCGGGGAGCTGTTTTTT.